The 8 T cell receptor beta chains below all came from one sample that was sequenced in a study of cytomegalovirus exposure and HLA in healthy donors. 13 Jbeta primers and 60 Vbeta primers were used for the PCR. Only in-frame clones appear in the TCRdb table, and some are missing; sequencing was by immunoSEQ multiplex PCR. Seen here are roughly 100,000 clones, 60% to 85% observed once, and the top ten hold 1.3%. The sequencing sample was made of PBMCs. These TCRs come from a man aged 35-49 years in good health and CMV-seronegative.

This clone occurred a few times. The gene calls are TRBV18 and TRBJ2-7, with D maybe TRBD1 (6 bases). Trimming removed 4 bases at V and 3 bases at J, with 10 bases between. The CDR3 has 13 residues. The germline V gene has CDR1 KGHSH and CDR2 LQKENI. The CDR3 region has the DNA TGTGCCAGCTCACAACAGGGTCTCTACGAGCAGTACTTC. Translating it yields CASSQQGLYEQYF.

This clone showed up just once. V is TRBV27 and J is TRBJ2-1; the match to TRBD1 covers 8 bases. This CDR3 is 14 amino acids long. V dropped 7 bases and J dropped 0; count of bases not matched to a gene: 2. The germline V gene has CDR1 MNHEY and CDR2 SMNVEV (reference sequence). Here the CDR3 DNA reads TGTGCCAGCACCGACAGGGGCTCCTACAATGAGCAGTTCTTC. It yields the protein CASTDRGSYNEQFF.

The J gene is TRBJ1-2, the V gene TRBV6-6; 7 bases line up with TRBD1. Germline V gene data show CDR1 as MNHNY and CDR2 as SVGAGI (reference sequence). Trimming removed 0 bases from V and 3 bases from J; junction bases left unmatched: 1. This CDR3 spans 14 amino acids. The CDR3 nucleotides read TGTGCCAGCAGTTACTCGGGGACAGACTATGGCTACACCTTC. The encoded protein is CASSYSGTDYGYTF.

On this clone itself: A read error may produce the germline difference seen at one junction end. V gene TRBV27 combines with J gene TRBJ2-1; the D gene is possibly TRBD2 (6 bases). Germline CDR1 and CDR2: MNHEY and SMNVEV (reference sequence). This CDR3 has 18 amino acids. The CDR3 bases are TGTGCCAGTAGTTTATTGGGGTCGGGAGTACCCGAGGGTGAAGGGCAGTTCTTC. This codes for CASSLLGSGVPEGEGQFF.

The rearrangement links TRBV28 to TRBJ1-4, with D possibly TRBD1 on 5 matching bases. The V end lost 6 bases, the J end lost 7 bases, and 12 bases lay between the germline ends. Per germline, CDR1 MDHEN and CDR2 SYDVKM. This CDR3 spans 13 amino acids. The DNA for the CDR3 is TGTGCCAGCAGGGGGGGTGAGGCTGAAAAACTGTTTTTT. Amino acids: CASRGGEAEKLFF. Full variable domain (outside the CDR3, taken from reference TRBV28 and TRBJ1-4): DVKVTQSSRYLVKRTGEKVFLECVQDMDHENMFWYRQDPGLGLRLIYFSYDVKMKEKGDIPEGYSVSREKKERFSLILESASTNQTSMYLCASRGGEAEKLFFGSGTQLSVL.

On this clone itself: Within the sample, other DNA sequences also encode this same CDR3. The J gene is TRBJ1-4, the V gene TRBV9; 9 bases line up with TRBD1. J lost 7 bases, V lost 4 bases, and 14 bases had no gene match. Germline CDR1 is SGDLS and CDR2 is YYNGEE. The CDR3 runs 17 residues. The CDR3 DNA follows: TGTGCCAGCAGCCCCCGGGACAGGGTCGATCGAGGTGAAAAACTGTTTTTT. This translates into CASSPRDRVDRGEKLFF.

The chain employs TRBV11-2 and TRBJ2-7; D uncertain. V was trimmed by 4 bases and J by 1 base, leaving 17 bases between them. Germline V gene data show CDR1 as SGHAT and CDR2 as FQNNGV. The CDR3 is 16 residues long. CDR3 sequence reads: CASSSVTRQRSYEQYF. In DNA form, the CDR3 reads TGTGCCAGCAGCTCAGTGACAAGGCAAAGGTCCTACGAGCAGTACTTC.

The V and J genes are TRBV10-1 and TRBJ1-1, with D maybe TRBD1 (5 bases). Trimming took off 10 bases at V and 5 bases at J, with 17 bases between the two ends. Germline V gene sequence: CDR1 WNHNN, CDR2 SYGVQD (reference sequence). There are 13 residues in the CDR3. The CDR3 loop reads CATARGTGTEAFF. The CDR3 nucleotides are TGCGCCACCGCGCGGGGCACCGGGACTGAAGCTTTCTTT.